This T cell receptor beta chain comes out of a study of shared clonotypes between healthy human individuals. Some clones are missing from TCRdb's copy, which holds only in-frame ones; the method was immunoSEQ multiplex PCR. This sample has about 1 million clones; around 78% occur once, and the top ten carry 0.5% to 0.6%. Germline loops: CDR1 SGDLS, CDR2 YYNGEE. The CDR3 totals 13 residues. Trimming removed 2 bases at V and 6 bases at J, with 10 bases between. Those who donated were healthy HIV-negative adults, with no recent acute infections or vaccinations reported. Specimen: memory CD4+ T cells from PBMCs. This sample's subset: CD45RA-negative fraction. The chain recombines TRBV9 with TRBJ2-3; weak D call: TRBD2 (6 bases). This TCR derives from a man aged 18 to 35 in good health. Some clones in this sample may be carry-over from other donors' samples. CDR3: CASSVGGEDTQYF. The CDR3 nucleotides read TGTGCCAGCAGCGTCGGGGGAGAGGATACGCAGTATTTT.